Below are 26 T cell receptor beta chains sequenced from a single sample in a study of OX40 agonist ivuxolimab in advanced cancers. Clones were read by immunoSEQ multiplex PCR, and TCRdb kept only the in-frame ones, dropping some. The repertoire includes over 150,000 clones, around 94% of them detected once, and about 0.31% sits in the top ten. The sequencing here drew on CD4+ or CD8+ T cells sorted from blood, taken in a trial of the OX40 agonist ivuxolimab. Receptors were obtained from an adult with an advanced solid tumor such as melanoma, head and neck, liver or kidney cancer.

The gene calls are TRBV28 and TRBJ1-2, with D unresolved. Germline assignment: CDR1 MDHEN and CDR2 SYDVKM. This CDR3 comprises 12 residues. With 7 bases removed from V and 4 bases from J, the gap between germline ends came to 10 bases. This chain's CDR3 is CASTTMGYGYTF. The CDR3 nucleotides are TGTGCCAGCACTACGATGGGCTATGGCTACACCTTC.

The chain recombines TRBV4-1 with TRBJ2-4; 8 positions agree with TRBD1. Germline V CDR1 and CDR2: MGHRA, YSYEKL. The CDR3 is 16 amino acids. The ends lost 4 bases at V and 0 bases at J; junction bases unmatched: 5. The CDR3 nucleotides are TGCGCCAGCAGCCTTAGGACAGGGCAAGCCAAAAACATTCAGTACTTC. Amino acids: CASSLRTGQAKNIQYF.

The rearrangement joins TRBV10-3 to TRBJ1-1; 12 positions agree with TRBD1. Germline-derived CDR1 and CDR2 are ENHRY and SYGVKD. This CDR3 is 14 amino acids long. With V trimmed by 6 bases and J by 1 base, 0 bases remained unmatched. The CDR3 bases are TGTGCCATCAGGGGACAGGGGGCGAACACTGAAGCTTTCTTT. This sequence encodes CAIRGQGANTEAFF.

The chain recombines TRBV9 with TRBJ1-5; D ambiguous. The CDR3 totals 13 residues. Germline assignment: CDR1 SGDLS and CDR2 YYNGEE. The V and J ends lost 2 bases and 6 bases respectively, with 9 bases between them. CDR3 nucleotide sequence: TGTGCCAGCAGCGTCGATGGGGTTCAGCCCCAGCATTTT. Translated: CASSVDGVQPQHF.

The CDR3 reads CASSLSGAAYNEQFF. CDR3 bases: TGTGCCAGCAGCTTAAGCGGGGCTGCCTACAATGAGCAGTTCTTC. This chain uses TRBV11-3 with TRBJ2-1; 7 positions agree with TRBD2. The length of the CDR3 is 15 residues. The V gene end was trimmed by 2 bases and the J gene end by 2 bases; junction bases not matched to a gene: 3. Germline CDR1 is SGHNT and CDR2 is YENEEA.

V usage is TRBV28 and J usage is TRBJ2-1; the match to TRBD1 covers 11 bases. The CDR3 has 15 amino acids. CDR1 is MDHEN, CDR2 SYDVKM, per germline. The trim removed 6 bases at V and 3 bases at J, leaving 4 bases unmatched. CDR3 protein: CASRPGTGGYNEQFF. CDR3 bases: TGTGCCAGCAGGCCCGGGACAGGGGGCTACAATGAGCAGTTCTTC.

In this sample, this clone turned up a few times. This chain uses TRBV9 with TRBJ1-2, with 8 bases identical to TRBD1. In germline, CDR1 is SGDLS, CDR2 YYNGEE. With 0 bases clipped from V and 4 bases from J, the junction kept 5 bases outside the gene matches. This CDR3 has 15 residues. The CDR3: CASSVGTGGSYGYTF. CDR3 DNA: TGTGCCAGCAGCGTAGGTACAGGGGGAAGCTATGGCTACACCTTC.

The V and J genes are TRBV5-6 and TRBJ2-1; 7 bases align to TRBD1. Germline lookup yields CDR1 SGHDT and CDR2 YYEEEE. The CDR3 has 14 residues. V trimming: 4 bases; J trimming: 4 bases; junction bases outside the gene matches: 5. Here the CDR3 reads CASSRDSNYNEQFF. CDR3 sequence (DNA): TGTGCCAGCAGCCGGGACAGCAATTACAATGAGCAGTTCTTC.

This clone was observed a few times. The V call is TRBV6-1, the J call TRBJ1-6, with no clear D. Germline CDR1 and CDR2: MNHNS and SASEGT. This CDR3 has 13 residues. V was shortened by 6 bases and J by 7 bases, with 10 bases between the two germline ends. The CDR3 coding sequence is TGTGCCAGCAGAGAATACGTGAATTCACCCCTCCACTTT. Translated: CASREYVNSPLHF.

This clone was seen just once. The CDR3 DNA reads as TGTGCCTGGAGAAAGGACAGGGCCTCTGGAAACACCATATATTTT. Translated, it gives CAWRKDRASGNTIYF. The chain has TRBV30 and TRBJ1-3; 8 bases fit TRBD1. J was trimmed by 0 bases and V by 3 bases; bases with no gene match: 4. The CDR3 contains 15 residues. Germline CDR1 reads GTSNPN; CDR2 reads SVGIG (reference sequence). Full variable domain (missing parts from reference TRBV30 and TRBJ1-3): SQTIHQWPATLVQPVGSPLSLECTVEGTSNPNLYWYRQAAGRGLQLLFYSVGIGQISSEVPQNLSASRPQDRQFILSSKKLLLSDSGFYLCAWRKDRASGNTIYFGEGSWLTVV.

CDR3 protein: CASGFQGAPITEAFF. CDR3 in DNA: TGTGCTAGTGGTTTTCAGGGGGCACCGATCACTGAAGCTTTCTTT. The chain recombines TRBV12-5 with TRBJ1-1, with 8 bases fitting TRBD1. This CDR3 has 15 residues. CDR1 and CDR2 from the germline V gene are LGHNT and FRNRAP. Trimming took 3 bases from V and 4 from J; bases not matched to a gene: 7.

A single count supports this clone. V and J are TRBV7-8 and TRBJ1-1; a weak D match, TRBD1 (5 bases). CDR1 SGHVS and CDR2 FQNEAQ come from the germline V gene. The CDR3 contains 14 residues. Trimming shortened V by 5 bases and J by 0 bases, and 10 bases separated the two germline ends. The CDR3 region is CASSGRVLNTEAFF. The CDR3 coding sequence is TGTGCCAGCAGCGGCAGGGTTTTGAACACTGAAGCTTTCTTT.

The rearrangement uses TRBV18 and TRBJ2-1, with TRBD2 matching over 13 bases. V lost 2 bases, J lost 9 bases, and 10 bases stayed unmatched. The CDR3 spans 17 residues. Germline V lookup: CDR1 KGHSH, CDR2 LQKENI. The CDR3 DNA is TGTGCCAGCTCACCAACCACACTAGCGGGGGGGCCGAGTGAGCAGTTCTTC. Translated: CASSPTTLAGGPSEQFF.

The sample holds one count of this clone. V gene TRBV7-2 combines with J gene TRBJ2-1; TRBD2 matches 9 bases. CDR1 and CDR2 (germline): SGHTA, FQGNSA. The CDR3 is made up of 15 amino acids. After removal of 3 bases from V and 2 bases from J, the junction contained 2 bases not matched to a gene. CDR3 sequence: CASSFGGGAYNEQFF. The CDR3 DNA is TGTGCCAGCAGCTTCGGCGGGGGGGCCTACAATGAGCAGTTCTTC.

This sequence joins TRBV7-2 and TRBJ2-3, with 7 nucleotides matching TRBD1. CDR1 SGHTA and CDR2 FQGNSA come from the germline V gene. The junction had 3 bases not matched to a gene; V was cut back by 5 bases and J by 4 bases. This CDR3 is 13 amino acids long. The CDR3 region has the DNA TGTGCCAGCAGCCGTCAGGGGGCAGATACGCAGTATTTT. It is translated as CASSRQGADTQYF.

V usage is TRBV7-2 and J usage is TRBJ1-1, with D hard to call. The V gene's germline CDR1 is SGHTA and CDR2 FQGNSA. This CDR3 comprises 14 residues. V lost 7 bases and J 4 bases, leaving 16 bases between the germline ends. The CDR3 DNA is TGTGCCAGCATCCAAGGGCGAGTGGGCACTGAAGCTTTCTTT. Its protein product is CASIQGRVGTEAFF.

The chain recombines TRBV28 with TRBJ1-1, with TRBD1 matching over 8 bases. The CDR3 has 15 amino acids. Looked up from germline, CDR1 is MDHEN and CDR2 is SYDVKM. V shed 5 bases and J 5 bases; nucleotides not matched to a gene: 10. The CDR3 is CASSAWTGLGTEAFF. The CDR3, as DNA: TGTGCCAGCAGTGCCTGGACAGGGCTGGGAACTGAAGCTTTCTTT.

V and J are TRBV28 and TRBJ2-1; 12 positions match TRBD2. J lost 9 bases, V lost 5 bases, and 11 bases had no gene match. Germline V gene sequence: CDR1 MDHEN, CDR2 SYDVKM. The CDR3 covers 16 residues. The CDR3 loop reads CASSQPGLAGGGEQFF. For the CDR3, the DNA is TGTGCCAGCAGTCAGCCGGGACTAGCGGGTGGGGGTGAGCAGTTCTTC.

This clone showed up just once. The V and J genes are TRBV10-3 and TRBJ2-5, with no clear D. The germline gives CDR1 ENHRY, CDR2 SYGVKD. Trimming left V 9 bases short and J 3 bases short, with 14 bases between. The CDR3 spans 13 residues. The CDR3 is CAISRSYEETQYF. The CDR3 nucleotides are TGTGCCATTTCAAGGTCGTATGAAGAGACCCAGTACTTC.

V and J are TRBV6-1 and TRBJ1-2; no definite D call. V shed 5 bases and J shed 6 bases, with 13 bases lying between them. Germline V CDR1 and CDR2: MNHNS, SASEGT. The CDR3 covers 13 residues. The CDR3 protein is CASSPGPAHGYTF. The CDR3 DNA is TGTGCCAGCAGTCCGGGTCCCGCGCATGGCTACACCTTC.

The CDR3 reads CASSRDRYYGYTF. Written as DNA, the CDR3 is TGTGCCAGCAGTCGGGACAGATACTATGGCTACACCTTC. This chain connects TRBV6-6 to TRBJ1-2; 7 nucleotides match TRBD1. The CDR3 is 13 amino acids. Germline CDR1 MNHNY, CDR2 SVGAGI (reference sequence). With V trimmed by 5 bases and J by 3 bases, 3 bases remained unmatched.

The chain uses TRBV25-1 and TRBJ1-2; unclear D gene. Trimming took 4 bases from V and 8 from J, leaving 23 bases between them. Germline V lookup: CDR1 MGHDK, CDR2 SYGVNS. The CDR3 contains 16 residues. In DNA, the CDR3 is TGTGCCAGCAGTGGGAGGGCCGAAGATAGTGTAAGGGGCTACACCTTC. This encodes CASSGRAEDSVRGYTF.

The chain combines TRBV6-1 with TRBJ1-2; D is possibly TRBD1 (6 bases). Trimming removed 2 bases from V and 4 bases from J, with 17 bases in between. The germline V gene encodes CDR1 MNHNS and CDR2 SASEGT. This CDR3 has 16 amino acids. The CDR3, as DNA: TGTGCCAGCAGTGAACGGGTCGGGGGGCTTGTCTATGGCTACACCTTC. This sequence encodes CASSERVGGLVYGYTF.

The DNA of the CDR3 is TGTGCCAGCAGCTCGGCAGGGGCGACGCCGCGAACCGGGGAGCTGTTTTTT. Its translation: CASSSAGATPRTGELFF. The gene calls are TRBV27 and TRBJ2-2; tentatively, D is TRBD1 (6 bases). This CDR3 region has 17 residues. V lost 6 bases and J lost 5, with 22 bases in between. Germline CDR1 is MNHEY and CDR2 is SMNVEV (reference sequence).

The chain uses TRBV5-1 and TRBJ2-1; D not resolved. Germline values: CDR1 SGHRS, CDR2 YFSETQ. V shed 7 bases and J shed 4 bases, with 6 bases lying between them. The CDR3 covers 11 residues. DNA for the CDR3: TGCGCCAGCGGGGATTACAATGAGCAGTTCTTC. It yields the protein CASGDYNEQFF.

The CDR3 DNA reads TGCGCCAGCAGCCCCGCTTCGGGGGGGGCGGTCGATGAGCAGTTCTTC. Its protein product is CASSPASGGAVDEQFF. The chain links TRBV5-1 to TRBJ2-1, with 8 bases fitting TRBD2. The CDR3 is 16 residues long. Germline CDR1 reads SGHRS; CDR2 reads YFSETQ. J lost 8 bases, V lost 4 bases, and 14 bases had no gene match.